The subject of this entry is one TCR beta chain. Primers included in the PCR were 60 Vbeta and 13 Jbeta primers. Sequencing used immunoSEQ multiplex PCR; TCRdb keeps in-frame clones, though not all of them. This sample has around 97,000 clones, with 9.4% found just once. With V trimmed by 5 bases and J by 4 bases, 7 bases remained unmatched. Germline-derived CDR1 and CDR2 are SNHLY and FYNNEI. The CDR3 runs to 15 residues. This record comes from a study of cytomegalovirus exposure and HLA in healthy donors. Sequencing used PBMCs. This sequence joins TRBV2 and TRBJ2-5; 10 bases line up with TRBD2. The receptor was isolated from a man in his fifties in good health and CMV-seropositive. For the CDR3, the DNA is TGTGCCAGCAGTCCTCTAGCGGGAGTGAGAGAGACCCAGTACTTC. It translates to CASSPLAGVRETQYF.